The 7 T cell receptor beta chains below all came from one sample that was sequenced in a study of blood T cell repertoires in COVID-19. Data came from immunoSEQ multiplex PCR; TCRdb stores just in-frame clones and leaves some out. The table has roughly 95,000 clones, about four fifths seen once. The sample consisted of peripheral blood. These TCRs come from a man aged 50-59 years with active or convalescent COVID-19.

This clone is large. The rearrangement links TRBV15 to TRBJ2-3, with D uncertain. V was clipped by 3 bases and J by 0 bases, with 4 bases between them. The CDR3 is 13 residues long. The germline V gene has CDR1 LNHNV and CDR2 YYDKDF (reference sequence). The CDR3 sequence: CATSRASTDTQYF. CDR3 in DNA: TGTGCCACCAGCAGGGCCAGCACAGATACGCAGTATTTT.

The rearrangement joins TRBV28 to TRBJ1-6; 7 bases are shared with TRBD1. CDR1 is MDHEN and CDR2 is SYDVKM in the germline V gene. The CDR3 covers 17 residues. V lost 7 bases and J lost 0; bases outside the gene matches: 9. This chain's CDR3 is CASIPGQHRSYNSPLHF. The CDR3 nucleotides read TGTGCCAGCATCCCGGGACAGCATCGCTCCTATAATTCACCCCTCCACTTT.

The rearrangement uses TRBV19 and TRBJ1-2, with 7 positions matching TRBD1. The CDR3 extends over 14 amino acids. V was pared by 3 bases and J by 8 bases, with 9 bases of the junction left unmatched. Germline CDR1 is LNHDA and CDR2 is SQIVND (reference sequence). In DNA form, the CDR3 reads TGTGCCAGTAGTATCGGAGGGGGCGAACGGGGCTACACCTTC. Translated, it gives CASSIGGGERGYTF.

The J gene is TRBJ2-1, the V gene TRBV28; D uncertain. V dropped 8 bases and J dropped 0 bases, with 8 bases sitting between them. Germline V lookup: CDR1 MDHEN, CDR2 SYDVKM. The CDR3 has 13 amino acids. For the CDR3, the DNA is TGTGCCAGCTCCGATAGCTCCTACAATGAGCAGTTCTTC. It specifies CASSDSSYNEQFF.

The chain employs TRBV5-6 and TRBJ2-4, with 8 positions matching TRBD1. V shed 3 bases and J 4 bases; nucleotides not matched to a gene: 6. From germline, CDR1 is SGHDT and CDR2 YYEEEE. This CDR3 is built from 15 residues. The CDR3 coding sequence is TGTGCCAGCAGCTCCCGGGACAGGATGAAAAACATTCAGTACTTC. Amino acids: CASSSRDRMKNIQYF.

The chain has TRBV5-1 and TRBJ2-1; 7 bases fit TRBD1. The CDR3 covers 14 residues. V dropped 4 bases and J dropped 1; count of bases not matched to a gene: 2. Germline lookup yields CDR1 SGHRS and CDR2 YFSETQ. The CDR3 loop reads CASSPGQSYNEQFF. As DNA, the CDR3 is TGCGCCAGCAGCCCGGGACAGTCCTACAATGAGCAGTTCTTC.

The chain joins TRBV5-1 to TRBJ1-3; D is uncertain. CDR1 is SGHRS and CDR2 is YFSETQ in the germline V gene. V gave up 0 bases and J gave up 0 bases, with 7 bases separating them. This CDR3 region has 15 residues. Written as DNA, the CDR3 is TGCGCCAGCAGCTTGGGCGGCCTCTCTGGAAACACCATATATTTT. Translating it yields CASSLGGLSGNTIYF.